Each of the 30 T cell receptor beta chains below was sequenced from the same sample in a study of CD8 T cells in ankylosing spondylitis. Using its own MiXCR run on the 5' RACE reads, TCRdb lists one record per CDR3 protein. The table has 100,000 to 150,000 distinct CDR3 sequences, approximately 6.8% seen once. Input material: blood, either unsorted or a sorted T cell fraction (not recorded which). The receptors come from a male donor with ankylosing spondylitis or in good health (not recorded which).

This clonotype was observed many times. The junction differs from germline at one of its ends, possibly a read error. J is TRBJ2-5 and V is TRBV10-3; 7 bases align to TRBD2. The CDR3 is made up of 13 amino acids. Germline V gives CDR1 ENHRY, CDR2 SYGVKD. The CDR3 bases are TGTGCCATCACTGAGCGGGGCCAAGAGACCCAGTACTTC. It encodes CAITERGQETQYF.

This clonotype was observed at least ten times. V is TRBV12-3 or TRBV12-4 and J is TRBJ2-7, with D perhaps assigned TRBD1 or TRBD2 (5 bases each). The length of the CDR3 is 13 residues. V was cut by 7 bases and J by 2 bases, with 12 bases left in between. The CDR3 reads CASTRDPTYEQYF. For the CDR3, the DNA is TGTGCCAGCACCAGGGACCCAACCTACGAGCAGTACTTC.

At least ten counts were recorded for this clonotype. The chain combines TRBV6-2 or TRBV6-3 with TRBJ1-6; no clear D. Germline CDR1 and CDR2: MNHEY and SVGEGT. This CDR3 region has 16 residues. The ends were cut back, 2 bases at V and 0 bases at J, with 8 bases in the middle. CDR3 sequence reads: CASSYRGSSYNSPLHF. The CDR3 nucleotides are TGTGCCAGCAGTTACCGAGGGAGCTCCTATAATTCACCCCTCCACTTT.

In this sample, this clonotype turned up many times. This chain joins TRBV28 and TRBJ2-3; 14 nucleotides line up with TRBD2. J gave up 6 bases and V 6 bases, and 8 bases lay outside the gene matches. In germline, CDR1 is MDHEN, CDR2 SYDVKM. The CDR3 has 16 amino acids. CDR3 in DNA: TGTGCCAGCAGCGGGACTAGCGGGAGTTGGTTGGATACGCAGTATTTT. Its protein product is CASSGTSGSWLDTQYF.

This clonotype was recorded at least ten times. V and J are TRBV12-3 or TRBV12-4 and TRBJ2-7; D is unclear. V lost 4 bases, J lost 4 bases, and 5 bases lay in between. The CDR3 extends over 11 amino acids. CDR3 region: CASSSHYEQYF. The CDR3 coding sequence is TGTGCCAGCAGTTCCCATTACGAGCAGTACTTC.

The table lists this clonotype with many counts. V usage is TRBV18 and J usage is TRBJ1-5; D is perhaps TRBD1 (5 bases). Germline V gene sequence: CDR1 KGHSH, CDR2 LQKENI. The CDR3 runs to 14 residues. With 4 bases removed from V and 5 bases from J, the gap between germline ends came to 12 bases. This CDR3 is CASSLDTQDQPQHF. The CDR3 DNA follows: TGTGCCAGCTCACTGGACACACAAGATCAGCCCCAGCATTTT.

This clonotype was detected many times. The V and J genes are TRBV20-1 and TRBJ1-6, with 8 bases matching TRBD1. The germline V gene encodes CDR1 DFQATT and CDR2 SNEGSKA (reference sequence). V gave up 5 bases and J gave up 5 bases; unmatched junction bases: 5. This CDR3 has 14 residues. This CDR3 is CSAAGGSDNSPLHF. CDR3 sequence (DNA): TGCAGTGCTGCAGGGGGCTCGGATAATTCACCCCTCCACTTT.

This chain connects TRBV4-3 to TRBJ2-1, with 8 bases lining up with TRBD2. After removal of 0 bases from V and 6 bases from J, the junction contained 7 bases not matched to a gene. The CDR3 has 16 residues. Per germline, CDR1 LGHNA and CDR2 YSLEER. CDR3 residues: CASSQDKGLVGNEQFF. The CDR3 DNA sequence: TGCGCCAGCAGCCAAGATAAGGGACTAGTAGGCAATGAGCAGTTCTTC.

This clonotype was counted only a few times. A much larger clone differs from this one at a single base, so this may be a read error. The genes are TRBV2 and TRBJ1-4; D ambiguous. There are 13 residues in the CDR3. V shed 10 bases and J shed 4 bases, with 13 bases lying between them. In germline, CDR1 is SNHLY, CDR2 FYNNEI. The CDR3: CATTPGHNEKLFF. The DNA for the CDR3 is TGTGCCACCACCCCGGGTCATAATGAAAAACTGTTTTTT.

The chain couples TRBV7-6 to TRBJ1-1; D unresolved. The CDR3 length is 17 residues. V was shortened by 4 bases and J by 6 bases, with 24 bases between the two germline ends. Germline values: CDR1 SGHVS, CDR2 FNYEAQ. CDR3 in amino acids: CASSSQPMTRRLAEAFF. The CDR3, as DNA: TGTGCCAGCAGCTCACAACCGATGACCCGGAGGCTCGCTGAAGCTTTCTTT.

This clonotype was counted ten times or more. This chain joins TRBV20-1 and TRBJ2-1, with 10 bases fitting TRBD2. V was clipped by 4 bases and J by 0 bases; unmatched bases: 6. Germline V CDR1 and CDR2: DFQATT, SNEGSKA (reference sequence). The CDR3 sequence is 16 residues long. The CDR3 loop reads CSAILAGTRSYNEQFF. DNA of the CDR3: TGCAGTGCTATACTAGCGGGGACCCGCTCCTACAATGAGCAGTTCTTC.

This clonotype was counted at least ten times. V and J are TRBV29-1 and TRBJ2-5; perhaps TRBD2 as D (6 bases). Between the trimmed V and J ends, which lost 3 bases and 5 bases, there was a span of 10 bases. The CDR3 length is 12 residues. In germline, CDR1 is SQVTM, CDR2 ANQGSEA. The DNA for the CDR3 is TGCAGCGTTGATAGCGGTTTGGAGACCCAGTACTTC. It encodes CSVDSGLETQYF.

In this sample, this clonotype turned up many times. The chain recombines TRBV6-4 with TRBJ1-2; D unclear. The CDR3 extends over 15 amino acids. Trimming cost V 3 bases and J 3 bases, with 14 bases left between them. CDR1 is MRHNA, CDR2 SNTAGT, per germline. The CDR3 DNA is TGTGCCAGCAGTGAGATGGCAGGTCTCGACTATGGCTACACCTTC. Protein: CASSEMAGLDYGYTF.

This clonotype was detected many times. The chain uses TRBV6-1 and TRBJ2-3, with 8 positions matching TRBD2. V gave up 5 bases and J gave up 6 bases; unmatched junction bases: 16. This CDR3 region has 17 residues. In germline, CDR1 is MNHNS, CDR2 SASEGT. This CDR3 is CASSPPAGVAGSDTQYF. The CDR3 DNA reads as TGTGCCAGCAGTCCCCCCGCGGGGGTAGCGGGGTCGGATACGCAGTATTTT.

This clonotype was counted ten times or more. The V and J genes are TRBV10-3 and TRBJ2-7, with no clear D. The ends were cut back, 10 bases at V and 2 bases at J, with 12 bases in the middle. This CDR3 region has 12 residues. Germline V gene sequence: CDR1 ENHRY, CDR2 SYGVKD. CDR3 nucleotide sequence: TGTGCCACCGCCGCCGGTACCTACGAGCAGTACTTC. Encoded protein: CATAAGTYEQYF.

The chain links TRBV5-1 to TRBJ1-2, with TRBD1 matching 10 bases. V trimming: 3 bases; J trimming: 7 bases; junction bases outside the gene matches: 9. Germline assignment: CDR1 SGHRS and CDR2 YFSETQ. The CDR3 is made up of 15 amino acids. The CDR3 coding sequence is TGCGCCAGCAGCTCCGGACAGGGGGGTGCAGTTGGCTACACCTTC. Translated: CASSSGQGGAVGYTF. The full variable domain, rest sourced from reference TRBV5-1 and TRBJ1-2, is KAGVTQTPRYLIKTRGQQVTLSCSPISGHRSVSWYQQTPGQGLQFLFEYFSETQRNKGNFPGRFSGRQFSNSRSEMNVSTLELGDSALYLCASSSGQGGAVGYTFGSGTRLTVV.

Many counts were recorded for this clonotype. The chain recombines TRBV20-1 with TRBJ1-1; D remains ambiguous. CDR3 length: 11 residues. The V gene's germline CDR1 is DFQATT and CDR2 SNEGSKA (reference sequence). The CDR3 loop is CTHSENTEAFF. In DNA form, the CDR3 reads TGCACCCACTCAGAGAACACTGAAGCTTTCTTT.

There are many counts of this clonotype. The genes are TRBV2 and TRBJ2-5; TRBD2 might be the D (6 bases). This CDR3 has 13 residues. The V end was cut by 6 bases, the J end by 5 bases, with 13 bases between. Per germline, CDR1 SNHLY and CDR2 FYNNEI. CDR3 sequence reads: CASSLGGWETQYF. CDR3 nucleotides: TGTGCCAGCAGCCTCGGGGGATGGGAGACCCAGTACTTC.

This clonotype has ten or more counts. V usage is TRBV5-1 and J usage is TRBJ1-2, with TRBD1 as a possible D gene (6 bases). The length of the CDR3 is 13 residues. V shed 0 bases and J shed 7 bases, with 10 bases lying between them. From germline, CDR1 is SGHRS and CDR2 YFSETQ. CDR3 DNA: TGCGCCAGCAGCTTGGCAGGGGAAGGTGGCTACACCTTC. It encodes CASSLAGEGGYTF.

This chain joins TRBV19 and TRBJ1-1; 9 bases fit TRBD1. The junction had 3 bases not matched to a gene; V was cut back by 3 bases and J by 1 base. The CDR3 is 15 amino acids. Germline V CDR1 and CDR2: LNHDA, SQIVND (reference sequence). Written as DNA, the CDR3 is TGTGCCAGTAGTATTATGGGACAGGGGAACACTGAAGCTTTCTTT. It is translated as CASSIMGQGNTEAFF.

This clonotype showed up many times. This chain links TRBV12-3 or TRBV12-4 with TRBJ2-1; TRBD2 is a possible D gene (6 bases). Trimming cost V 5 bases and J 4 bases, with 12 bases left between them. The CDR3 loop spans 14 amino acids. DNA of the CDR3: TGTGCCAGCAGTCCCTGGGCGGGATACAATGAGCAGTTCTTC. It is translated as CASSPWAGYNEQFF.

This clonotype was seen only a few times. The rearrangement joins TRBV7-3 to TRBJ2-1; tentatively, D is TRBD1 (6 bases). The V gene lost 4 bases and the J gene lost 3 bases, with 13 bases spanning the gap. The CDR3 is made up of 15 amino acids. Germline values: CDR1 SGHTA, CDR2 FQGTGA. The CDR3 DNA follows: TGTGCCAGCAGCTCTATTCGAGGGGGCTACAATGAGCAGTTCTTC. This codes for CASSSIRGGYNEQFF.

This clonotype was counted at least ten times. Here the CDR3 reads CSAEENSNQPQHF. CDR3 DNA: TGCAGTGCTGAAGAGAATAGCAATCAGCCCCAGCATTTT. This chain connects TRBV20-1 to TRBJ1-5; no reliable D call. Between the trimmed V and J ends, which lost 5 bases and 0 bases, there was a span of 8 bases. This CDR3 contains 13 residues. Germline assignment: CDR1 DFQATT and CDR2 SNEGSKA (reference sequence).

The sample holds many counts of this clonotype. The rearrangement links TRBV12-3 or TRBV12-4 to TRBJ2-5; no reliable D call. Deletions cut 5 bases from V and 0 bases from J, with 10 bases between. The CDR3 length is 14 residues. The CDR3 DNA sequence: TGTGCCAGCAGTGCCCCAGGCTACCAAGAGACCCAGTACTTC. This encodes CASSAPGYQETQYF.

This clonotype was recorded many times. The gene calls are TRBV5-1 and TRBJ2-2; D uncertain. The length of the CDR3 is 14 residues. Germline V CDR1 and CDR2: SGHRS, YFSETQ. The V end was cut by 0 bases, the J end by 3 bases, with 6 bases between. CDR3 residues: CASSLAIDTGELFF. The DNA for the CDR3 is TGCGCCAGCAGCTTGGCCATTGACACCGGGGAGCTGTTTTTT.

This clonotype showed up many times. The genes are TRBV7-2 and TRBJ2-1, with TRBD1 matching over 10 bases. Trimming took 6 bases from V and 1 from J; bases not matched to a gene: 3. There are 15 residues in the CDR3. CDR1 SGHTA and CDR2 FQGNSA come from the germline V gene. For the CDR3, the DNA is TGTGCCAGCAGTAAGGGACAGGGGTCCTACAATGAGCAGTTCTTC. It codes for CASSKGQGSYNEQFF.

The V gene is TRBV12-3 or TRBV12-4, the J gene TRBJ2-7; possibly TRBD1 for D (5 bases). The CDR3 loop spans 13 amino acids. V lost 6 bases, J lost 3 bases, and 12 bases lay in between. In DNA, the CDR3 is TGTGCCAGCAGGCCGGACAAGGACTACGAGCAGTACTTC. Translating gives CASRPDKDYEQYF.

This chain connects TRBV7-3 to TRBJ1-1; TRBD1 is a possible D gene (6 bases). The CDR3 totals 14 residues. Germline lookup yields CDR1 SGHTA and CDR2 FQGTGA. Deletions cut 4 bases from V and 4 bases from J, with 13 bases between. CDR3 protein: CASSSTQGTTEAFF. DNA of the CDR3: TGTGCCAGCAGCTCAACACAGGGAACCACTGAAGCTTTCTTT.

This clonotype was counted at least ten times. The V gene is TRBV5-1, the J gene TRBJ2-2; D not certain. Trimming took 0 bases from V and 4 from J, leaving 16 bases between them. The germline CDR1 and CDR2 sequences are SGHRS and YFSETQ. The CDR3 is 17 amino acids. CDR3 protein: CASSLALTGPGTGELFF. The CDR3 nucleotides read TGCGCCAGCAGCTTGGCCTTAACGGGTCCGGGCACCGGGGAGCTGTTTTTT.

This clonotype was seen ten or more times. The chain joins TRBV7-9 to TRBJ2-7, with 13 positions matching TRBD2. V was pared by 5 bases and J by 0 bases, with 7 bases of the junction left unmatched. Per germline, CDR1 SEHNR and CDR2 FQNEAQ (reference sequence). The CDR3 totals 17 residues. CDR3 coding DNA: TGTGCCAGCAGCCTCCTCACTAGCGGGGGGGCCTCCTACGAGCAGTACTTC. Amino acid sequence: CASSLLTSGGASYEQYF.